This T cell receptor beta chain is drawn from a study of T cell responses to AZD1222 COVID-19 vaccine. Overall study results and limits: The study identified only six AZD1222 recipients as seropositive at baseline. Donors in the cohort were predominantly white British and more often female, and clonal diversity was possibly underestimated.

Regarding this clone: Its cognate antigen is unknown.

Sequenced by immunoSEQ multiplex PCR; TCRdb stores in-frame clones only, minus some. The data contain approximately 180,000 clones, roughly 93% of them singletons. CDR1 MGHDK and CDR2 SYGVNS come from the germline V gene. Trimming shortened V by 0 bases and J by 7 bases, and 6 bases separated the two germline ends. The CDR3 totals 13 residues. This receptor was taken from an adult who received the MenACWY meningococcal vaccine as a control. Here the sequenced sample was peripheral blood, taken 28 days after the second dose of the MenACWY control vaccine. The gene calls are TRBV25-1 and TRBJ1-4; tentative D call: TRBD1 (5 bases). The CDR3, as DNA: TGTGCCAGCAGTGAATATGGGGGTGAAAAACTGTTTTTT. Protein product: CASSEYGGEKLFF.